The entry below gives a single T cell receptor beta chain sequence along with its context. Its matching antigen is unknown. Fresh-frozen tumor tissue and more than two years of survival data were available for all. CDR3 length: 14 residues. Per the germline V gene, CDR1 is LGHNT and CDR2 is FRNRAP. V lost 0 bases to trimming and J lost 0 bases, with 5 bases between them. Generated by immunoSEQ multiplex PCR, the TCRdb table keeps only in-frame clones and is missing some. Counted here are roughly 100,000 clones, around 81% occurring once; the ten biggest clones make up 12%. This entry comes from a study of glioma-infiltrating T cells after dendritic cell vaccination. Turning to the study itself: Between about 2002 and 2013, patients got autologous tumor lysate-pulsed dendritic cell vaccines. Dendritic cell vaccine was injected intradermally three times, biweekly. Study conclusions and caveats: Higher TCR clonality did not directly relate to longer survival.

The receptor's source is a human donor with glioblastoma. The sequencing used blood, collected before dendritic cell vaccination. The rearrangement links TRBV12-5 to TRBJ1-1; D not resolved. CDR3 coding DNA: TGTGCTAGTGGTTTGGTGGGCGTGAACACTGAAGCTTTCTTT. It encodes CASGLVGVNTEAFF.